The clone carrying this T cell receptor (beta chain) was counted between two and nine times. Its antigen is not known. The CDR3 loop spans 15 amino acids. The ends lost 9 bases at V and 9 bases at J; junction bases unmatched: 15. Germline V CDR1 and CDR2: LNHDA, SQIVND (reference sequence). The sample comes from a study of cytomegalovirus exposure and HLA in healthy donors. Whole-study findings and limits: TRBV6-2, TRBV6-3 and other indistinguishable V segments were excluded. A link between a missense DCLRE1C variant and TCR beta V- and J-gene trimming emerged from a later analysis. With DRB1 most and HLA-C fewest, TCR association rates differed between HLA loci in a later analysis.

PCR involved 60 Vbeta and 13 Jbeta primers. As processed by the authors: The count from a later analysis was about 80 million unique TCR beta chains, around 10 million of them shared. Repertoires were generated with immunoSEQ multiplex PCR, while TCRdb's copy carries only in-frame clones and drops some. V, J and clone size derive from that table, while D and trimming were established from the DNA sequence. The profile shows roughly 130,000 clones, approximately 80% of them singletons. Input material: PBMCs. This chain uses TRBV19 with TRBJ1-5; 9 bases match TRBD1. The source of this sequence is a male donor in good health and CMV-seronegative. Here the CDR3 reads CASKKDRGGSRPQHF. The CDR3 nucleotides read TGTGCCAGCAAAAAGGACAGGGGCGGGAGTCGGCCCCAGCATTTT.